The subject of this entry is one TCR beta chain. Its antigen is still unknown. Base qualities are not provided; no much larger clone lies one nucleotide away. Germline trimming: 1 base from V, 7 bases from J; junction bases outside gene matches: 5. From its cysteine to its phenylalanine, the CDR3 spans 16 amino acids. CDR3 DNA only is kept here, 48 bases in frame from base 1. CDR1 and CDR2, looked up from the germline V gene, are KGHSY and FQNENV. The record originates from a study of blood T cell repertoires in COVID-19 (dated by TCRdb to about 2020). Regarding the complete study: Collaborator samples came from the United States, Italy and Spain and covered acute and convalescent phases of COVID-19. The material from the prospective study consisted of cDNA or gDNA derived from T cells, B-cell-depleted T cells, or PBMCs. The dataset comprised deeply sampled blood TCRbeta repertoires from subjects exposed to, actively infected with, or recovered from COVID-19. The repertoires were released in a freely available public database meant as a resource for research on the immune response to SARS-CoV-2. The samples were drawn from the first 160 participants of the ongoing ImmuneRACE study and from 950 to 1,500 subjects provided by 6 global collaborators. Nearly every sample came with metadata listing a de-identified subject ID, COVID-19 status, age in years and sex. Where available, HLA class I and class II types were taken from metadata supplied by the sample provider and were not determined by assay-based typing.

TCRbeta CDR3 regions were amplified from genomic DNA using the immunoSEQ Assay, a bias-controlled multiplex PCR. Per the authors' processing: The number of nucleated cells in each sample was estimated from the amplification of reference gene primers within the assay. To quantify the absolute abundance of each unique TCRbeta CDR3 rearrangement, sequence reads were collapsed and filtered. For each sample, productive Simpson clonality was calculated by taking the square root of Simpson's diversity index across productive rearrangements. The clones in this table, taken by TCRdb from immuneACCESS, are in-frame only. Not every clone is retained; where verified, under half of the shortfall comes from an unresolved V gene, and the cause of the rest is unknown. V, J and clone size were drawn from that table, and D and trimming were deduced from the DNA. The sample contains 450,000 or so clones, 89% of them found a single time. The ten largest clones represent 1.5% to 1.8% of the sample.

What the research found in general, with its limitations: Clinical and demographic metadata were provided uncurated, with the amount varying by source and participant.

One collaborating source in Seattle enrolled patients while the patients were actively infected and followed the patients over time throughout the course of disease. The collaborating institutions used their own protocols to collect whole blood in K2EDTA tubes. For TCRbeta analysis, collaborators shipped samples as frozen whole blood, isolated PBMCs, or DNA extracted from either of those sample types. Specimen: peripheral blood. The V and J genes are TRBV16 and TRBJ1-6, with 9 junctional bases fitting TRBD1. This receptor was identified in a woman in her thirties or forties with COVID-19, enrolled during active disease. This receptor carries the CDR3 CASSQWDRDFNSPLHF. DNA sequence: TGTGCCAGCAGCCAATGGGACAGGGATTTCAATTCACCCCTCCACTTT. The full variable domain, completed from the reference TRBV16 and TRBJ1-6 proteins outside the CDR3, reads GEEVAQTPKHLVRGEGQKAKLYCAPIKGHSYVFWYQQVLKNEFKFLISFQNENVFDETGMPKERFSAKCLPNSPCSLEIQATKLEDSAVYFCASSQWDRDFNSPLHFGNGTRLTVT.